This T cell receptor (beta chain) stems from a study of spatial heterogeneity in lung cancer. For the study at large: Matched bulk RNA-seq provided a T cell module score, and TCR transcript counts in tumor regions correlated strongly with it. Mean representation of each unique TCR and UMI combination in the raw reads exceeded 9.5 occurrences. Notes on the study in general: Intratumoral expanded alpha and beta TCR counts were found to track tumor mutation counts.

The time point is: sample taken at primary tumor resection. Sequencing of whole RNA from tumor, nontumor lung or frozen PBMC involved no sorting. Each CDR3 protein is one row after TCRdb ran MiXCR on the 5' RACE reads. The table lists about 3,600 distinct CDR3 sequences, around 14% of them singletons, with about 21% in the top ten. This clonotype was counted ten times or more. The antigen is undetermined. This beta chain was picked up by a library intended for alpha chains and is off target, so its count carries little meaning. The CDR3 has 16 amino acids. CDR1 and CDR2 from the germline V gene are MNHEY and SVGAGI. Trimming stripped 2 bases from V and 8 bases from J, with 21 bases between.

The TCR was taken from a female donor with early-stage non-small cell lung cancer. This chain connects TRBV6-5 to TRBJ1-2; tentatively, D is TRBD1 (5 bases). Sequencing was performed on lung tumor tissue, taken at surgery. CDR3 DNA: TGTGCCAGCAGTTACGCCCTTCCGTTCCGGGGGGACGGCTACACCTTC. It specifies CASSYALPFRGDGYTF.